Presented here are 15 T cell receptor beta chains from one specimen sequenced in a study of T cells in Graves' hyperthyroidism and ophthalmopathy. TCR beta CDR3 region amplification was performed from RNA transcripts. TCR CDR3 regions were first amplified by RT-PCR with HTBI primers. Each CDR3 protein is one row after TCRdb ran MiXCR on the multiplex PCR reads. The sample gives hundreds of thousands of distinct CDR3 sequences, around 15% of which show up once; roughly 10% is in the top ten. The sample was blood. The receptors come from a woman aged 18-29 years with Graves' hyperthyroidism.

This clonotype was seen ten or more times. The chain couples TRBV27 to TRBJ2-7; D ambiguous. Germline V lookup: CDR1 MNHEY, CDR2 SMNVEV (reference sequence). The CDR3 spans 12 residues. V was shortened by 2 bases and J by 9 bases, with 11 bases between the two germline ends. CDR3 region: CASSLTPGGQYF. CDR3 DNA: TGTGCCAGCAGTTTAACCCCGGGCGGGCAGTACTTC.

In this sample, this clonotype turned up many times. This chain connects TRBV6-2 or TRBV6-3 to TRBJ2-2; no firm D call. V was shortened by 0 bases and J by 9 bases, with 11 bases between the two germline ends. Germline V gives CDR1 MNHEY, CDR2 SVGEGT. This CDR3 is 14 amino acids long. The DNA for the CDR3 is TGTGCCAGCAGTTACTCATTAGATCGGCGGGAGCTGTTTTTT. Its protein is CASSYSLDRRELFF.

Notes on this clonotype: Relative to the germline gene, one junction end is altered; a read error may explain this. The V and J genes are TRBV6-5 and TRBJ1-4; no reliable D call. Germline CDR1 and CDR2: MNHEY and SVGAGI. The CDR3 is made up of 13 amino acids. CDR3 sequence reads: CTSSYNPYEKLFF. Written as DNA, the CDR3 is TGTACCAGCAGTTATAATCCATACGAAAAACTGTTTTTT.

This clonotype occurred a few times. This chain joins TRBV7-3 and TRBJ2-3; D is perhaps TRBD2 (5 bases). From germline, CDR1 is SGHTA and CDR2 FQGTGA. Trimming stripped 2 bases from V and 8 bases from J, with 14 bases between. This CDR3 comprises 14 residues. Here the CDR3 reads CASSLAAGFSTQYF. DNA for the CDR3: TGTGCCAGCAGCTTAGCGGCGGGTTTCAGTACGCAGTATTTT.

This clonotype was seen at least ten times. The chain recombines TRBV18 with TRBJ2-3, with D possibly TRBD2 on 6 matching bases. V dropped 4 bases and J dropped 1 base, with 15 bases sitting between them. CDR1 is KGHSH and CDR2 is LQKENI in the germline V gene. The CDR3 is 16 amino acids. The DNA for the CDR3 is TGTGCCAGCTCACAGGGACTTCTGAGCGGCACAGATACGCAGTATTTT. Translated, it gives CASSQGLLSGTDTQYF.

This clonotype was detected ten times or more. The rearrangement uses TRBV12-3 or TRBV12-4 and TRBJ1-6; D remains ambiguous. There are 14 residues in the CDR3. The V end lost 3 bases, the J end lost 8 bases, and 11 bases lay between the germline ends. CDR3 in DNA: TGTGCCAGCAGTTTGAACGGATGGGATTCACCCCTCCACTTT. As protein: CASSLNGWDSPLHF.

This clonotype showed up many times. The chain employs TRBV2 and TRBJ1-1; D is ambiguous. The CDR3 covers 10 residues. Germline assignment: CDR1 SNHLY and CDR2 FYNNEI. V shed 8 bases and J shed 3 bases, with 4 bases lying between them. CDR3 protein: CASRYTEAFF. Written as DNA, the CDR3 is TGTGCCAGCCGCTACACTGAAGCTTTCTTT.

The chain joins TRBV29-1 to TRBJ1-1, with D perhaps TRBD1 (5 bases). The CDR3 covers 17 residues. Trimming took off 4 bases at V and 0 bases at J, with 21 bases between the two ends. The germline V gene has CDR1 SQVTM and CDR2 ANQGSEA. CDR3 coding DNA: TGCAGCGTTGTGGAGAGGAGTTGGGGCAGAATGAACACTGAAGCTTTCTTT. Encoded protein: CSVVERSWGRMNTEAFF.

This clonotype was detected ten times or more. V and J are TRBV7-9 and TRBJ2-3; 10 bases fit TRBD1. The CDR3 loop spans 16 amino acids. J was trimmed by 4 bases and V by 5 bases; bases with no gene match: 9. Germline V gives CDR1 SEHNR, CDR2 FQNEAQ (reference sequence). The DNA of the CDR3 is TGTGCCAGCAGCAAATGGACAGGGGGAATGGCAGATACGCAGTATTTT. Translation gives CASSKWTGGMADTQYF.

The CDR3 region has the DNA TGTGCCAGCAGCCAGGGGCCCGGGACAGGTACCGCTGACACTGAAGCTTTCTTT. Protein sequence: CASSQGPGTGTADTEAFF. The V call is TRBV14, the J call TRBJ1-1; 8 bases are shared with TRBD1. Germline CDR1 SGHDN, CDR2 FVKESK. J was trimmed by 3 bases and V by 3 bases; bases with no gene match: 15. CDR3 length: 18 residues. Full variable domain (outside the CDR3, taken from reference TRBV14 and TRBJ1-1): EAGVTQFPSHSVIEKGQTVTLRCDPISGHDNLYWYRRVMGKEIKFLLHFVKESKQDESGMPNNRFLAERTGGTYSTLKVQPAELEDSGVYFCASSQGPGTGTADTEAFFGQGTRLTVV.

This clonotype was seen ten or more times. The chain links TRBV20-1 to TRBJ2-2, with TRBD1 matching 7 bases. Germline V gives CDR1 DFQATT, CDR2 SNEGSKA (reference sequence). Trimming cost V 2 bases and J 6 bases; bases outside gene matches: 6. The CDR3 totals 14 residues. In DNA, the CDR3 is TGCAGTGCTAGAACTACCCAGGGGGCCGGGGAGCTGTTTTTT. Its translation: CSARTTQGAGELFF.

This clonotype was seen only a few times. The V gene is TRBV6-2 or TRBV6-3, the J gene TRBJ1-2; TRBD1 matches 11 bases. The CDR3 sequence is 16 residues long. V gave up 6 bases and J gave up 4 bases; unmatched junction bases: 10. In germline, CDR1 is MNHEY, CDR2 SVGEGT. The DNA for the CDR3 is TGTGCCAGCAGACCAACCGGGACAGGGGGAGGCTATGGCTACACCTTC. This codes for CASRPTGTGGGYGYTF.

A few counts support this clonotype. This rearrangement joins TRBV29-1 to TRBJ2-1; TRBD2 agrees at 12 bases. V lost 6 bases and J lost 2; bases outside the gene matches: 5. CDR1 is SQVTM, CDR2 ANQGSEA, per germline. CDR3 size: 15 residues. The CDR3 DNA reads as TGCAGCGTGACTAGCGGGAGTTTCACCTACAATGAGCAGTTCTTC. It is translated as CSVTSGSFTYNEQFF.

This clonotype came up many times. J is TRBJ1-1 and V is TRBV20-1, with 7 bases identical to TRBD1. V gave up 0 bases and J gave up 3 bases; unmatched junction bases: 7. Germline CDR1 and CDR2: DFQATT and SNEGSKA (reference sequence). CDR3 length: 15 amino acids. Written as DNA, the CDR3 is TGCAGTGCTAGAGATTGGGCAGGGGGGCACACTGAAGCTTTCTTT. It codes for CSARDWAGGHTEAFF.

In its sample, this clonotype was seen many times. The chain joins TRBV28 to TRBJ2-3; D is undetermined. CDR1 is MDHEN and CDR2 is SYDVKM in the germline V gene. CDR3 length equals 18 residues. The germline V and J ends were trimmed by 7 bases and 2 bases, with 25 bases remaining between them. The chain's CDR3 is CASTFGVLRLRNTDTQYF. The CDR3 nucleotides read TGTGCCAGCACCTTCGGTGTTCTTCGTTTAAGAAACACAGATACGCAGTATTTT. The full variable domain, with the rest looked up from reference TRBV28 and TRBJ2-3, is DVKVTQSSRYLVKRTGEKVFLECVQDMDHENMFWYRQDPGLGLRLIYFSYDVKMKEKGDIPEGYSVSREKKERFSLILESASTNQTSMYLCASTFGVLRLRNTDTQYFGPGTRLTVL.